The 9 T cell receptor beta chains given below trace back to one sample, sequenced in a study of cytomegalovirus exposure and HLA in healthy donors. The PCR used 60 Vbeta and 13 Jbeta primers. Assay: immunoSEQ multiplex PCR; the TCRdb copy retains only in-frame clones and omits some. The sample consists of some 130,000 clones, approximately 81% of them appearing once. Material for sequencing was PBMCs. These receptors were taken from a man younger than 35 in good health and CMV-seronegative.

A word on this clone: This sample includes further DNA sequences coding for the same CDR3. Here the CDR3 DNA reads TGTGCCAGCAGCTTAGATAGGGGTCAGCCCCAGCATTTT. Translated: CASSLDRGQPQHF. The rearrangement uses TRBV11-2 and TRBJ1-5; the D gene is possibly TRBD1 (5 bases). Trimming took 0 bases from V and 6 from J, leaving 6 bases between them. The CDR3 is made up of 13 amino acids. The germline CDR1 and CDR2 sequences are SGHAT and FQNNGV. The full variable domain, completed using reference TRBV11-2 and TRBJ1-5, is EAGVAQSPRYKIIEKRQSVAFWCNPISGHATLYWYQQILGQGPKLLIQFQNNGVVDDSQLPKDRFSAERLKGVDSTLKIQPAKLEDSAVYLCASSLDRGQPQHFGDGTRLSIL.

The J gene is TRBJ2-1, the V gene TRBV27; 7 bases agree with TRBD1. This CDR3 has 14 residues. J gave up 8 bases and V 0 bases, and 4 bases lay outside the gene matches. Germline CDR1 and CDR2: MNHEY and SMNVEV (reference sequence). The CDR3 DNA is TGTGCCAGCAGTTTATCGGTGGGGACAGATGAGCAGTTCTTC. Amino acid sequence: CASSLSVGTDEQFF.

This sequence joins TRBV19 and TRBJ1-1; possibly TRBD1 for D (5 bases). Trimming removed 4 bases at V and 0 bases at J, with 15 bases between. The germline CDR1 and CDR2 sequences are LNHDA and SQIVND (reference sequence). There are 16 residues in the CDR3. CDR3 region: CASSTPDRPMNTEAFF. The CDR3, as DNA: TGTGCCAGTAGTACCCCCGACAGACCGATGAACACTGAAGCTTTCTTT.

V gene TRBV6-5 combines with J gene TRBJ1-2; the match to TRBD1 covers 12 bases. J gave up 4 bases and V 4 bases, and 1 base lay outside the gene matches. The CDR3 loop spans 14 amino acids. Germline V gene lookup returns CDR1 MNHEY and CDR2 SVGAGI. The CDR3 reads CASSLGQGAYGYTF. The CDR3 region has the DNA TGTGCCAGCAGTTTGGGACAGGGGGCCTATGGCTACACCTTC.

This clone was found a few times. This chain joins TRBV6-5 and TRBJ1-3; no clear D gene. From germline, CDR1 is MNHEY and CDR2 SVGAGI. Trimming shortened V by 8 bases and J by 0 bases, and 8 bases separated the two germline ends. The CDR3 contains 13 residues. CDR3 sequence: CASEASSGNTIYF. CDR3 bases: TGTGCCAGCGAGGCCAGCTCTGGAAACACCATATATTTT.

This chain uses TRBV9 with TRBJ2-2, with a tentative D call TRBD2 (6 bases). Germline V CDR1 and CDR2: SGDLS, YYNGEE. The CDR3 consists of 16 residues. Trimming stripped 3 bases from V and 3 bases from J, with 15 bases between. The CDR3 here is CASSGSTRGDTGELFF. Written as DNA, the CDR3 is TGTGCCAGCAGCGGCTCGACTAGGGGTGACACCGGGGAGCTGTTTTTT.

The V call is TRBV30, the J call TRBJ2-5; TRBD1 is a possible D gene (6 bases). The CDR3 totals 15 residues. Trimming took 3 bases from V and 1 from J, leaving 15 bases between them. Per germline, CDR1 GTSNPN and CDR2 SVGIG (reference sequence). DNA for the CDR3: TGTGCCTGGAGCAAAAAACAGGGTCCCCAAGAGACCCAGTACTTC. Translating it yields CAWSKKQGPQETQYF.

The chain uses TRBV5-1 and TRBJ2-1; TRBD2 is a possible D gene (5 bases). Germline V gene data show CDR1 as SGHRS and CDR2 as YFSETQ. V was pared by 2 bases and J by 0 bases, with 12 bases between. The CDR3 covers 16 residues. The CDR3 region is CASSLLVSGSYNEQFF. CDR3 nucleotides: TGCGCCAGCAGCTTACTAGTTTCCGGCTCCTACAATGAGCAGTTCTTC.

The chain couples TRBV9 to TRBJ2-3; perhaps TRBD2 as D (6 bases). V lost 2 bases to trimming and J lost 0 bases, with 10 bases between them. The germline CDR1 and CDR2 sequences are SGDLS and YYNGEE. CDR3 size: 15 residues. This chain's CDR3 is CASSVEGASTDTQYF. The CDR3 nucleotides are TGTGCCAGCAGCGTGGAGGGTGCTAGCACAGATACGCAGTATTTT.